A single sample gave rise to the 13 T cell receptor beta chains below, sequenced in a study of glioma-infiltrating T cells after dendritic cell vaccination. Using immunoSEQ multiplex PCR, the repertoire was profiled, and TCRdb retains in-frame clones only, with some absent. The table lists around 83,000 clones, 75% to 90% of them singletons. Indicated time point: after dendritic cell vaccination, including at tumor progression/relapse. The input for sequencing was blood, taken after dendritic cell vaccination. The receptor source for this set is a human donor with glioblastoma.

V gene TRBV25-1 combines with J gene TRBJ1-1; the D gene is possibly TRBD1 (6 bases). V shed 7 bases and J shed 1 base, with 10 bases lying between them. Germline V CDR1 and CDR2: MGHDK, SYGVNS. The CDR3 is 13 residues long. CDR3 sequence reads: CASTPGANTEAFF. CDR3 DNA sequence: TGTGCCAGCACGCCAGGGGCGAACACTGAAGCTTTCTTT.

The V gene is TRBV7-9, the J gene TRBJ1-1, with D uncertain. The CDR3 totals 17 residues. The V gene's germline CDR1 is SEHNR and CDR2 FQNEAQ (reference sequence). Trimming shortened V by 0 bases and J by 5 bases, and 19 bases separated the two germline ends. CDR3 sequence reads: CASSLAVGSEVRTEAFF. The CDR3 nucleotides are TGTGCCAGCAGCTTAGCGGTAGGGAGTGAGGTTCGGACTGAAGCTTTCTTT.

This clone has only a few counts. The chain combines TRBV6-6 with TRBJ2-3, with D possibly TRBD1 on 6 matching bases. The CDR3 runs 14 residues. Germline-derived CDR1 and CDR2 are MNHNY and SVGAGI (reference sequence). V was trimmed by 4 bases and J by 4 bases, leaving 12 bases between them. Here the CDR3 DNA reads TGTGCCAGCAGTTTTGGGGGCGAGGCAGATACGCAGTATTTT. Translation: CASSFGGEADTQYF.

This clone was seen only a few times. The chain carries TRBV2 and TRBJ2-7; TRBD1 aligns across 9 bases. Germline V gene lookup returns CDR1 SNHLY and CDR2 FYNNEI. The CDR3 loop spans 19 amino acids. V trimming: 5 bases; J trimming: 0 bases; junction bases outside the gene matches: 17. As DNA, the CDR3 is TGTGCCAGCAGTTTAGATCGGACAGGGGAGGACTGGGGCTCCTACGAGCAGTACTTC. Translating gives CASSLDRTGEDWGSYEQYF.

This clone was counted only a few times. The chain carries TRBV5-1 and TRBJ1-3; D is possibly TRBD1 (6 bases). The CDR3 has 14 residues. Germline V gives CDR1 SGHRS, CDR2 YFSETQ. With 8 bases removed from V and 0 bases from J, the gap between germline ends came to 12 bases. The CDR3, as DNA: TGCGCCAGTACATGGGGGCCCTCTGGAAACACCATATATTTT. Its protein is CASTWGPSGNTIYF.

V and J are TRBV20-1 and TRBJ1-1, with D uncertain. From germline, CDR1 is DFQATT and CDR2 SNEGSKA (reference sequence). The length of the CDR3 is 11 residues. Deletions cut 4 bases from V and 7 bases from J, with 10 bases between. Written as DNA, the CDR3 is TGCAGTGCTAAGACGGGGAGTGAAGCTTTCTTT. Its protein product is CSAKTGSEAFF.

The chain recombines TRBV7-3 with TRBJ1-4; D ambiguous. Germline values: CDR1 SGHTA, CDR2 FQGTGA. The V gene lost 2 bases and the J gene lost 5 bases, with 12 bases spanning the gap. The length of the CDR3 is 15 residues. This chain's CDR3 is CASSLERSRNEKLFF. CDR3 bases: TGTGCCAGCAGCTTAGAGCGGAGTCGGAATGAAAAACTGTTTTTT.

The genes are TRBV19 and TRBJ2-3; 7 nucleotides match TRBD1. Germline CDR1 LNHDA, CDR2 SQIVND (reference sequence). The V gene end was trimmed by 3 bases and the J gene end by 2 bases; junction bases not matched to a gene: 5. This CDR3 region has 15 residues. The CDR3: CASSILQGPTDTQYF. CDR3 nucleotides: TGTGCCAGTAGTATCCTACAGGGGCCCACAGATACGCAGTATTTT.

CDR3 nucleotide sequence: TGTGCCAGCAGCTTAGCGGGCTCCGAGCAGTACTTC. Its translation is CASSLAGSEQYF. This chain connects TRBV7-9 to TRBJ2-7; D gene unclear. There are 12 residues in the CDR3. Deletions cut 0 bases from V and 6 bases from J, with 6 bases between. Germline V gene data show CDR1 as SEHNR and CDR2 as FQNEAQ (reference sequence).

The chain has TRBV14 and TRBJ1-1; TRBD1 matches at 8 bases. Losses at the gene ends were 2 bases for V and 3 bases for J; bases not matched to a gene: 8. Germline V gene lookup returns CDR1 SGHDN and CDR2 FVKESK. The CDR3 has 16 amino acids. CDR3 coding DNA: TGTGCCAGCAGCCAACTGAGGACAGGGAGATACACTGAAGCTTTCTTT. Translation gives CASSQLRTGRYTEAFF.

The V gene is TRBV5-4, the J gene TRBJ2-5; 10 nucleotides align to TRBD2. The V gene end was trimmed by 4 bases and the J gene end by 0 bases; junction bases not matched to a gene: 15. The CDR3 covers 19 residues. Germline V CDR1 and CDR2: SGHNT, YYREEE (reference sequence). The CDR3 sequence is CASSPATSGAARYQETQYF. The CDR3 DNA sequence: TGTGCCAGCAGCCCCGCTACTAGCGGGGCCGCCAGATACCAAGAGACCCAGTACTTC. The entire variable domain, with the rest obtained from reference TRBV5-4 and TRBJ2-5, is as follows: ETGVTQSPTHLIKTRGQQVTLRCSSQSGHNTVSWYQQALGQGPQFIFQYYREEENGRGNFPPRFSGLQFPNYSSELNVNALELDDSALYLCASSPATSGAARYQETQYFGPGTRLLVL.

The chain links TRBV27 to TRBJ2-7; a weak D match, TRBD1 (7 bases). The germline V gene has CDR1 MNHEY and CDR2 SMNVEV (reference sequence). V shed 3 bases and J shed 6 bases, with 15 bases lying between them. The CDR3 extends over 14 amino acids. The CDR3 DNA reads TGTGCCAGCAGTTTTTTAGGGCAGGGGGGCGAGCAGTACTTC. This gives the protein CASSFLGQGGEQYF.

V gene TRBV7-2 combines with J gene TRBJ1-4, with D unclear. This CDR3 is 13 amino acids long. Germline V CDR1 and CDR2: SGHTA, FQGNSA. With 8 bases removed from V and 8 bases from J, the gap between germline ends came to 15 bases. As DNA, the CDR3 is TGTGCCAGCCGGTTACGGAGAGGAGAAAAACTGTTTTTT. It is translated as CASRLRRGEKLFF. The full variable domain, its missing parts supplied by reference TRBV7-2 and TRBJ1-4, is GAGVSQSPSNKVTEKGKDVELRCDPISGHTALYWYRQSLGQGLEFLIYFQGNSAPDKSGLPSDRFSAERTGGSVSTLTIQRTQQEDSAVYLCASRLRRGEKLFFGSGTQLSVL.